This entry lists 2 T cell receptor beta chains sequenced from one sample in a study of cytomegalovirus exposure and HLA in healthy donors. The repertoire was sequenced with immunoSEQ multiplex PCR; TCRdb's copy has only in-frame clones and lacks some. The sample records 45,000 to 60,000 clones, 80% to 95% being singletons. Sequenced sample: PBMCs. These receptors originate from a woman younger than 35 in good health and CMV-seronegative.

The chain has TRBV7-2 and TRBJ1-1; D perhaps matches TRBD1 (5 bases). There are 16 residues in the CDR3. V was cut by 5 bases and J by 0 bases, with 16 bases left in between. From germline, CDR1 is SGHTA and CDR2 FQGNSA. The CDR3 nucleotides are TGTGCCAGCAGCCCCTCCGCGACAGCCATGAACACTGAAGCTTTCTTT. This gives the protein CASSPSATAMNTEAFF.

The rearrangement uses TRBV7-8 and TRBJ1-1, with D hard to call. Per the germline V gene, CDR1 is SGHVS and CDR2 is FQNEAQ. Trimming shortened V by 6 bases and J by 11 bases, and 16 bases separated the two germline ends. The CDR3 runs 12 residues. CDR3 protein: CASSPQREAAFF. CDR3 nucleotide sequence: TGTGCCAGCAGTCCCCAGAGGGAGGCGGCTTTCTTT.